The entry below gives a single T cell receptor (beta chain) sequence along with its context. From the 5' RACE reads, TCRdb called clonotypes with MiXCR, one entry per CDR3 protein. This sample has 300,000 to 400,000 distinct CDR3 sequences; over 9% occur once, and the top ten carry 7.2%. This entry is derived from a study of identical twins. These same records also appear under a second study, on yellow fever vaccine responses in identical twins.

The sequence was collected from a woman aged 18-35 years in good health. Sequencing was carried out using CD8+ T cells sorted from blood.

DNA for the CDR3: TGTGCCAGCAGCGACGGGATTCCGAATGGCTACACCTTC. Its protein is CASSDGIPNGYTF. This chain uses TRBV7-9 with TRBJ1-2; no reliable D call. Between the trimmed V and J ends, which lost 5 bases and 6 bases, there was a span of 13 bases. The CDR3 is 13 residues long. Germline values: CDR1 SEHNR, CDR2 FQNEAQ (reference sequence).